The 10 T cell receptor beta chains reported below all come from one sample, sequenced in a study of T cells after yellow fever vaccination. Via MiXCR, TCRdb re-called the 5' RACE reads, giving one row per CDR3 protein. The sample records a few hundred thousand distinct CDR3 sequences, roughly 9% being singletons. Here the sequenced sample was CD4+ T cells sorted from PBMCs, taken 5 days after the yellow fever booster vaccination. The receptor source for this set is a young man who received the YFV17D yellow fever vaccine.

On this clonotype itself: One base away lies a much larger clone, so this may be a sequencing read error. V and J are TRBV5-4 and TRBJ1-1; D might be TRBD1 (5 bases). Trimming shortened V by 0 bases and J by 4 bases, and 10 bases separated the two germline ends. The germline V gene encodes CDR1 SGHNT and CDR2 YYREEE (reference sequence). CDR3 length: 14 amino acids. The CDR3 sequence: CASSLAGGSTEAFF. The CDR3, as DNA: TGTGCCAGCAGCTTGGCCGGGGGGTCCACTGAAGCTTTCTTT.

CDR3 amino acids: CASSYSGGQAYEQYF. CDR3 nucleotide sequence: TGTGCCAGCAGTTACTCCGGTGGGCAGGCCTACGAGCAGTACTTC. The genes are TRBV6-5 and TRBJ2-7, with no clear D. The V gene lost 0 bases and the J gene lost 2 bases, with 11 bases spanning the gap. The CDR3 is 15 residues long. CDR1 MNHEY and CDR2 SVGAGI come from the germline V gene.

In its sample, this clonotype was seen a few times. The chain couples TRBV9 to TRBJ2-3, with D perhaps matching TRBD2 (6 bases). Germline V CDR1 and CDR2: SGDLS, YYNGEE. Deletions cut 8 bases from V and 4 bases from J, with 17 bases between. CDR3 length: 14 amino acids. The CDR3 protein is CASRRGGVSDTQYF. The CDR3 DNA reads TGTGCCAGTCGGAGGGGTGGGGTCTCAGATACGCAGTATTTT.

The sample holds a few counts of this clonotype. The chain combines TRBV5-5 with TRBJ1-6; D may be TRBD1 (5 bases). Germline V CDR1 and CDR2: SGHKS, YYEKEE (reference sequence). CDR3 size: 15 residues. Between the trimmed V and J ends, which lost 2 bases and 10 bases, there was a span of 16 bases. As DNA, the CDR3 is TGTGCCAGCAGCTTAGTGGGGGACCTTGGATCACCCCTCCACTTT. Its protein product is CASSLVGDLGSPLHF. The variable domain in full, completed from reference TRBV5-5 and TRBJ1-6, reads DAGVTQSPTHLIKTRGQQVTLRCSPISGHKSVSWYQQVLGQGPQFIFQYYEKEERGRGNFPDRFSARQFPNYSSELNVNALLLGDSALYLCASSLVGDLGSPLHFGNGTRLTVT.

The J gene is TRBJ1-5, the V gene TRBV4-2; TRBD1 matches 12 bases. The CDR3 extends over 19 amino acids. Germline values: CDR1 LGHNA, CDR2 YNFKEQ. V shed 0 bases, J shed 3 bases, and the junction held 9 bases outside the gene matches. CDR3 region: CASSQDLFGTGGLNQPQHF. Written as DNA, the CDR3 is TGTGCCAGCAGCCAAGATCTATTTGGGACAGGGGGCCTCAATCAGCCCCAGCATTTT.

This clonotype was picked up a small number of times. The V and J genes are TRBV2 and TRBJ1-1; a weak D match, TRBD1 (5 bases). The CDR3 sequence is 13 residues long. Trimming took 11 bases from V and 1 from J, leaving 14 bases between them. The germline gives CDR1 SNHLY, CDR2 FYNNEI. CDR3 region: CAGKTGENTEAFF. For the CDR3, the DNA is TGTGCCGGGAAGACGGGGGAGAACACTGAAGCTTTCTTT.

This clonotype was counted many times. This chain joins TRBV6-2 or TRBV6-3 and TRBJ1-6; 9 nucleotides match TRBD1. The V segment lost 7 bases and the J segment 7 bases; nucleotides outside the gene matches: 5. Germline CDR1 is MNHEY and CDR2 is SVGEGT. The CDR3 sequence is 14 residues long. The CDR3 region has the DNA TGTGCCAGCACCCCGGACAGGGGAAATTCACCCCTCCACTTT. Residues: CASTPDRGNSPLHF.

The V and J genes are TRBV9 and TRBJ1-3; TRBD1 is a possible D gene (6 bases). V dropped 1 base and J dropped 0 bases, with 11 bases sitting between them. The CDR3 has 16 amino acids. Germline-derived CDR1 and CDR2 are SGDLS and YYNGEE. The CDR3 reads CASSVFWTDSGNTIYF. CDR3 bases: TGTGCCAGCAGCGTATTTTGGACAGACTCTGGAAACACCATATATTTT.

The V gene is TRBV11-2, the J gene TRBJ2-7; D perhaps matches TRBD1 (5 bases). This CDR3 contains 14 residues. Trimming left V 1 base short and J 3 bases short, with 10 bases between. Germline V lookup: CDR1 SGHAT, CDR2 FQNNGV. The CDR3 loop reads CASSLAGAYYEQYV. CDR3 bases: TGTGCCAGCAGCTTAGCTGGGGCTTACTACGAGCAGTACGTC.

This clonotype was seen a handful of times. V and J are TRBV29-1 and TRBJ1-5, with a tentative D call TRBD1 (5 bases). Per the germline V gene, CDR1 is SQVTM and CDR2 is ANQGSEA. The CDR3 consists of 13 residues. V lost 4 bases, J lost 5 bases, and 12 bases lay in between. The CDR3 here is CSVGWGRDQPQHF. CDR3 in DNA: TGCAGCGTTGGATGGGGACGGGATCAGCCCCAGCATTTT.